This T cell receptor beta chain was documented in a study of blood T cells in healthy people across ages. The study, taken as a whole, reports: While age rose, TCR beta diversity per million T cells dropped in a roughly linear way. Possibly confounding the expanded clonotype changes was the fact that donor CMV status was unknown.

The CDR3 spans 16 residues. The V and J ends lost 1 base and 0 bases respectively, with 11 bases between them. Germline V CDR1 and CDR2: SGHRS, YFSETQ. The sample holds one count of this clonotype. Its specificity is not known. Every participating donor contributed around 9.5 milliliters of peripheral blood through a draw. Then a second PCR, running about 7 to 11 cycles, was carried out with a sample-barcoded 5' primer and a J-beta primer mix. TCRdb reprocessed the 5' RACE reads with MiXCR, giving one entry per CDR3 protein. The data contain roughly 1.6 million distinct CDR3 sequences, almost 35% of them singletons.

Sequences were obtained from blood. The chain combines TRBV5-1 with TRBJ1-3; a weak D match, TRBD1 (6 bases). The origin of this receptor is a woman aged 25 to 39 in good health. The CDR3 here is CASSLQGPTSGNTIYF. CDR3 coding DNA: TGCGCCAGCAGCTTGCAGGGGCCCACCTCTGGAAACACCATATATTTT.